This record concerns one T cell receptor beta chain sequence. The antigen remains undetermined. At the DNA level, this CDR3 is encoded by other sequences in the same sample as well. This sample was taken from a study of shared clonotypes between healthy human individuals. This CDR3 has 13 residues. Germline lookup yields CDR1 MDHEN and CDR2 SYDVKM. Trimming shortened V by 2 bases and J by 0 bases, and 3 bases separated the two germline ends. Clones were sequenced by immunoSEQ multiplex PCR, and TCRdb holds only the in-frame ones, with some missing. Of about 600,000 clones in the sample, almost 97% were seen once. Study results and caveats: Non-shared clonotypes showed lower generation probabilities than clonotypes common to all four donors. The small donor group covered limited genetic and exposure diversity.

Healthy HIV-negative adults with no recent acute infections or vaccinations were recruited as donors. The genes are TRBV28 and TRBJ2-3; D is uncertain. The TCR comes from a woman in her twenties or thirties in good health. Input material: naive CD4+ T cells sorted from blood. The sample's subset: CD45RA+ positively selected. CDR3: CASSLDSTDTQYF. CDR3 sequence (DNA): TGTGCCAGCAGTTTAGATAGCACAGATACGCAGTATTTT.